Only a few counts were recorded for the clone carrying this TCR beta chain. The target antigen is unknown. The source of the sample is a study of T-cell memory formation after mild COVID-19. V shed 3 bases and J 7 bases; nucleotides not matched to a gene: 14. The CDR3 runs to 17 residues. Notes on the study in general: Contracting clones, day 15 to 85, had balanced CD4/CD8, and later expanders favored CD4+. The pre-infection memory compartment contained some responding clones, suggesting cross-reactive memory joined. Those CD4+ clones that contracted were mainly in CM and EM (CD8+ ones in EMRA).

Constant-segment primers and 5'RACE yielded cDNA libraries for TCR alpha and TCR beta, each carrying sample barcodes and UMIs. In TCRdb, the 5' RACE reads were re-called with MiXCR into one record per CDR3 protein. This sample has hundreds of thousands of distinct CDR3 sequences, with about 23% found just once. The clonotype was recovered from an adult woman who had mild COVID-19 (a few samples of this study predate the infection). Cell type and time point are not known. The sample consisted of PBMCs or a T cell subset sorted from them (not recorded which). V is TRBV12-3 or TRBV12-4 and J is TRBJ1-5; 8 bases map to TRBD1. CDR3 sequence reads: CASSFRTTVRGPQPQHF. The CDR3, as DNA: TGTGCCAGCAGTTTCAGAACTACAGTCAGGGGGCCCCAGCCCCAGCATTTT.